The count of the clone carrying this T cell receptor (beta chain) is one. Its antigen is still unknown. The entry originates in a study of cytomegalovirus exposure and HLA in healthy donors. Germline-derived CDR1 and CDR2 are MGHRA and YSYEKL. J lost 7 bases, V lost 3 bases, and 6 bases had no gene match. The CDR3 has 15 amino acids. Study results and caveats: The listing of 160 or so TCR beta chains classed them as cytomegalovirus-associated. Sequences of the TCR beta chain were said to predict the HLA-A and HLA-B alleles of most subjects accurately. Likely technical artifact: a cluster of highly shared sequence variants. Immune exposure information comprised only CMV serostatus.

It was with 60 Vbeta and 13 Jbeta primers that the PCR ran. The protocol was immunoSEQ multiplex PCR, while the TCRdb copy is restricted to in-frame clones and leaves out a portion. The data hold approximately 110,000 clones, with around 77% observed a single time. The J gene is TRBJ2-1, the V gene TRBV4-1; 10 bases are a match to TRBD1. The sequencing input was PBMCs. This TCR was sampled from a woman aged 40 to 50 in good health and CMV-seropositive. Here the CDR3 DNA reads TGCGCCAGCAGCCAGGACGGGACAGGGGTTAATGAGCAGTTCTTC. Translation: CASSQDGTGVNEQFF.